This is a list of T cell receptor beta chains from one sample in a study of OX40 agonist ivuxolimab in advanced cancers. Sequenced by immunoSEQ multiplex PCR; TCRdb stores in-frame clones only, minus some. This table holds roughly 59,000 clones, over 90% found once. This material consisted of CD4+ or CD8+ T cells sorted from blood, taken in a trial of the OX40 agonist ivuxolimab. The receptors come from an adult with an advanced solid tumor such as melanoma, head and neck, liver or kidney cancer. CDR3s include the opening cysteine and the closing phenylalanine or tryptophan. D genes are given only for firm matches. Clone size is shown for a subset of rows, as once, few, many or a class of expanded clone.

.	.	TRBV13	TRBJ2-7	CASSPRGTEYYEQYF	TGTGCCAGCAGCCCTCGGGGGACAGAATACTACGAGCAGTACTTC
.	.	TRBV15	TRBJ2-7	CATSNPDAYSYEQYF	TGTGCCACCAGCAACCCCGACGCCTACTCCTACGAGCAGTACTTC
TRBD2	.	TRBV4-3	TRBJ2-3	CASSQEVAGVTDTQYF	TGCGCCAGCAGCCAAGAGGTAGCGGGAGTTACAGATACGCAGTATTTT
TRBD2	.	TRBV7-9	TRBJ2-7	CASSSGLVGFSYEQYF	TGTGCCAGCAGCTCCGGACTAGTGGGTTTCTCCTACGAGCAGTACTTC
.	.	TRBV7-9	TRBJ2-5	CASSLEVSHDTQYF	TGTGCCAGCAGCTTAGAGGTGTCTCACGATACCCAGTACTTC
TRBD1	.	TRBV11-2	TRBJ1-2	CASSRTGDYGYTF	TGTGCCAGCAGCCGCACAGGGGACTATGGCTACACCTTC
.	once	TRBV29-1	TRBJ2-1	CSVQTTVSYNEQFF	TGCAGCGTTCAGACGACAGTTTCCTACAATGAGCAGTTCTTC
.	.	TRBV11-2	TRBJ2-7	CASSLFSYEQYF	TGTGCCAGCAGCTTATTTTCCTACGAGCAGTACTTC
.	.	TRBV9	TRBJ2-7	CASSVDTAYSYEQYF	TGTGCCAGCAGCGTAGACACAGCGTACTCCTACGAGCAGTACTTC
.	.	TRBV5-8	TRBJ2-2	CASSLTPGWGEILTGELFF	TGTGCCAGCAGCCTCACACCCGGTTGGGGAGAAATATTAACCGGGGAGCTGTTTTTT
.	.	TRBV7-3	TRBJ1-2	CASSPSGELYGYTF	TGTGCCAGCAGCCCGTCAGGAGAGCTCTATGGCTACACCTTC
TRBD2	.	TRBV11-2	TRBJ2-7	CASSEGTNYEQYF	TGTGCCAGCAGCGAAGGGACTAACTACGAGCAGTACTTC
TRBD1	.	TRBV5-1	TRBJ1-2	CASSWWGQPPNYGYTF	TGCGCCAGCAGCTGGTGGGGACAGCCTCCTAACTATGGCTACACCTTC
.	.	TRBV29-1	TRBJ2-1	CSVERSSYNEQFF	TGCAGCGTTGAAAGGAGCTCCTACAATGAGCAGTTCTTC
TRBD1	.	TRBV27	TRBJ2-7	CASSLGQGAVYEQYF	TGTGCCAGCAGTTTAGGACAGGGGGCTGTCTACGAGCAGTACTTC
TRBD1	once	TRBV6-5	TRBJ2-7	CASSDTTGDHEQYF	TGTGCCAGCAGTGACACGACAGGGGACCACGAGCAGTACTTC
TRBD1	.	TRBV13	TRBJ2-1	CASSPTDREGNEQFF	TGTGCCAGCAGCCCAACGGACAGGGAAGGGAATGAGCAGTTCTTC
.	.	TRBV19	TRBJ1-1	CARNWNGSLDTEAFF	TGTGCCAGGAACTGGAATGGGTCACTAGACACTGAAGCTTTCTTT
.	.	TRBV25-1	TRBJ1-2	CASSPTGAHRWNGYTF	TGTGCCAGCAGTCCCACCGGGGCCCATCGATGGAATGGCTACACCTTC
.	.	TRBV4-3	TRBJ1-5	CASSQDLADQPQHF	TGCGCCAGCAGCCAAGATTTGGCAGATCAGCCCCAGCATTTT
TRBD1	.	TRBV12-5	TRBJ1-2	CASGLTMDRDYGYTF	TGTGCTAGTGGTTTAACGATGGACAGGGACTATGGCTACACCTTC
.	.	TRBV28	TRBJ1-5	CASSLTSGTANQPQHF	TGTGCCAGCAGTTTGACGTCCGGGACTGCAAACCAGCCCCAGCATTTT
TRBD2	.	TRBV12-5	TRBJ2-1	CASGFQGTSEKGEQFF	TGTGCTAGTGGTTTCCAGGGGACTAGCGAGAAGGGTGAGCAGTTCTTC
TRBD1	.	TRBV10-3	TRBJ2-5	CAISEPQGEETQYF	TGTGCCATCAGTGAGCCCCAGGGGGAGGAGACCCAGTACTTC
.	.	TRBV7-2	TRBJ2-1	CASSTKGNWGYNEQFF	TGTGCCAGCAGCACTAAGGGGAATTGGGGGTACAATGAGCAGTTCTTC
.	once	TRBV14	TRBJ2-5	CASSMRGYQETQYF	TGTGCCAGCAGCATGAGGGGGTATCAAGAGACCCAGTACTTC
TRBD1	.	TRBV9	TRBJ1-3	CASSVDRGTGNTIYF	TGTGCCAGCAGCGTCGACAGGGGGACTGGAAACACCATATATTTT
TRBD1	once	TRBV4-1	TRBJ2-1	CASSRNRGNEQFF	TGCGCCAGCAGCCGAAACAGGGGGAATGAGCAGTTCTTC
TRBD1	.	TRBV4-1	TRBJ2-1	CASSLDRGPYNEQFF	TGCGCCAGCAGCCTAGACAGGGGGCCTTACAATGAGCAGTTCTTC
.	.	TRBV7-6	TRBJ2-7	CASAHERFYEQYF	TGTGCCAGCGCCCATGAGAGATTCTACGAGCAGTACTTC
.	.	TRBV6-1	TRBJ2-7	CASSVGRDYEQYF	TGTGCCAGCAGTGTGGGCAGGGACTACGAGCAGTACTTC
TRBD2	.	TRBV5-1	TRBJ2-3	CASSFSGGGADTQYF	TGCGCCAGCAGCTTTAGCGGGGGGGGAGCAGATACGCAGTATTTT
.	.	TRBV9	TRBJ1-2	CASSVGGTGDYGYTF	TGTGCCAGCAGCGTAGGAGGGACCGGGGACTATGGCTACACCTTC
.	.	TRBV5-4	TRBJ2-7	CASSLGAGSYEQYF	TGTGCCAGCAGCTTGGGGGCAGGGTCCTACGAGCAGTACTTC
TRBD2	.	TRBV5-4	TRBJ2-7	CASSFGLAGGYEQYF	TGTGCCAGCAGCTTCGGACTAGCGGGAGGCTACGAGCAGTACTTC
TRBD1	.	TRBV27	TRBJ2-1	CASSLWTGGEQFF	TGTGCCAGCAGTTTATGGACAGGAGGTGAGCAGTTCTTC
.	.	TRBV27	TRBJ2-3	CASSSQGPTQGTQYF	TGTGCCAGCAGTTCACAGGGCCCCACACAAGGTACGCAGTATTTT
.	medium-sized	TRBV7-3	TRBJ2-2	CASSLTDGGDTGELFF	TGTGCCAGCAGCTTAACGGACGGGGGTGACACCGGGGAGCTGTTTTTT
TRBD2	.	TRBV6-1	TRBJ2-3	CASSLAGGTDTQYF	TGTGCCAGCAGCCTAGCGGGGGGCACAGATACGCAGTATTTT
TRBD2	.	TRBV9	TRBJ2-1	CASRGERGEYNEQFF	TGTGCCAGCAGGGGAGAGCGGGGGGAGTACAATGAGCAGTTCTTC
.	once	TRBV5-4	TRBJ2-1	CASSLGGEDYYNEQFF	TGTGCCAGCAGCTTGGGCGGAGAGGACTACTACAATGAGCAGTTCTTC